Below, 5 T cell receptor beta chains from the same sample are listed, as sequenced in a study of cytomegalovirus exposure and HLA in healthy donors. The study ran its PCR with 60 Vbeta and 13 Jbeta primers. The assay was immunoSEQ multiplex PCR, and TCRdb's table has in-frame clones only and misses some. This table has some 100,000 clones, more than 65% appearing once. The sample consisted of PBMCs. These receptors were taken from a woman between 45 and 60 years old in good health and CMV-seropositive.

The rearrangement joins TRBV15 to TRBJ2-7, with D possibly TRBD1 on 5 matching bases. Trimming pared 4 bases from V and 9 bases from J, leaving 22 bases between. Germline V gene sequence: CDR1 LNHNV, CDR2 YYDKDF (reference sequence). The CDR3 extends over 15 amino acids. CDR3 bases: TGTGCCACCAGCACCCGACTCCAGGGTGGGTTGGGGCAGTACTTC. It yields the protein CATSTRLQGGLGQYF.

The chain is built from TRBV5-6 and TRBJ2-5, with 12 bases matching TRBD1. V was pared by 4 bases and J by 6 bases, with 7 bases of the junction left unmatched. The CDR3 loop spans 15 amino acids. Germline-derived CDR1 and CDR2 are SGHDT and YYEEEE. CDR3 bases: TGTGCCAGCAGCCTCGGGACAGGGGGCCAGAAGACCCAGTACTTC. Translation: CASSLGTGGQKTQYF.

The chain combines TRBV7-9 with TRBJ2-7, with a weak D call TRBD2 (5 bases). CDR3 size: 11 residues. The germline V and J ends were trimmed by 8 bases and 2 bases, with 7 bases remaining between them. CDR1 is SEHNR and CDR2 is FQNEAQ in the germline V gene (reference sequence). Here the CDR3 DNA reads TGTGCCAGCCGGGGTACCTACGAGCAGTACTTC. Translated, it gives CASRGTYEQYF.

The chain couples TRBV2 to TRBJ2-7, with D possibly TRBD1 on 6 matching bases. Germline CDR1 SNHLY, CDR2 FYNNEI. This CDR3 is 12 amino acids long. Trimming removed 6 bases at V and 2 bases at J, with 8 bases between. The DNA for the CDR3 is TGTGCCAGCAGGCAGGGGCCCTACGAGCAGTACTTC. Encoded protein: CASRQGPYEQYF.

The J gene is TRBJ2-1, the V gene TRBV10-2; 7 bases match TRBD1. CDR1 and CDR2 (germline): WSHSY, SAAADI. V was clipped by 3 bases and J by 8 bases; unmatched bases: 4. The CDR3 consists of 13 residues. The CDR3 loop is CASSDLTGDEQFF. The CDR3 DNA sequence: TGCGCCAGCAGTGATCTTACAGGGGATGAGCAGTTCTTC.